This T cell receptor (beta chain) was sequenced during a study of T cell responses to AZD1222 COVID-19 vaccine. Germline CDR1 reads MNHNY; CDR2 reads SVGAGI (reference sequence). J gave up 1 base and V 4 bases, and 9 bases lay outside the gene matches. The CDR3 consists of 16 residues. The table came from immunoSEQ multiplex PCR; TCRdb's copy has only in-frame clones and leaves some out. The table shows 150,000 to 200,000 clones, with approximately 95% occurring only once. This material consisted of peripheral blood, taken on day 0 of AZD1222 vaccination. This clonotype originated in an adult in good health. This chain uses TRBV6-6 with TRBJ2-5; TRBD1 matches at 7 bases. The CDR3 spells CASSFRRQGPQETQYF. The CDR3 DNA is TGTGCCAGCAGTTTCCGTAGACAGGGTCCCCAAGAGACCCAGTACTTC.